Below, 9 T cell receptor beta chains from the same sample are listed, as sequenced in a study of T cell responses to AZD1222 COVID-19 vaccine. TCRdb's table, derived via immunoSEQ multiplex PCR, lists solely in-frame clones and lacks some. The data show more than 80,000 clones, with around 88% seen just once and around a tenth held by the top ten. The starting material was peripheral blood, obtained on day 0 of MenACWY control vaccination. Source of these receptors: an adult in good health.

The J gene is TRBJ1-2, the V gene TRBV7-9, with D tentatively TRBD1 (5 bases). Trimming took off 0 bases at V and 5 bases at J, with 13 bases between the two ends. CDR1 SEHNR and CDR2 FQNEAQ come from the germline V gene (reference sequence). This CDR3 has 15 residues. For the CDR3, the DNA is TGTGCCAGCAGCTTAGCAGGTGGGGCGCGGTATGGCTACACCTTC. Protein: CASSLAGGARYGYTF.

The chain recombines TRBV6-5 with TRBJ1-4, with no clear D. Trimming took off 4 bases at V and 0 bases at J, with 9 bases between the two ends. The CDR3 has 15 amino acids. Germline V gives CDR1 MNHEY, CDR2 SVGAGI. DNA of the CDR3: TGTGCCAGCAGTTCAGATCGAGCAACTAATGAAAAACTGTTTTTT. It encodes CASSSDRATNEKLFF.

CDR3 coding DNA: TGTGCCAGCAGCGCGGACAGTCAAGAGACCCAGTACTTC. The encoded protein is CASSADSQETQYF. This sequence joins TRBV9 and TRBJ2-5, with D maybe TRBD1 (6 bases). The CDR3 runs 13 residues. V was trimmed by 3 bases and J by 2 bases, leaving 8 bases between them. Germline CDR1 and CDR2: SGDLS and YYNGEE. Filled out from reference TRBV9 and TRBJ2-5, the complete variable domain reads DSGVTQTPKHLITATGQRVTLRCSPRSGDLSVYWYQQSLDQGLQFLIQYYNGEERAKGNILERFSAQQFPDLHSELNLSSLELGDSALYFCASSADSQETQYFGPGTRLLVL.

The chain employs TRBV5-1 and TRBJ2-7, with D perhaps matching TRBD1 (5 bases). The CDR3 is 14 residues long. CDR1 SGHRS and CDR2 YFSETQ come from the germline V gene. V was cut by 1 base and J by 3 bases, with 11 bases left in between. CDR3 loop: CASSLLGVGYEQYF. The DNA for the CDR3 is TGCGCCAGCAGCTTGTTAGGGGTTGGCTACGAGCAGTACTTC.

J is TRBJ1-2 and V is TRBV5-5; the D gene is possibly TRBD1 (5 bases). V lost 0 bases to trimming and J lost 0 bases, with 15 bases between them. Germline V gene lookup returns CDR1 SGHKS and CDR2 YYEKEE (reference sequence). The CDR3 extends over 17 amino acids. CDR3 protein: CASSLDSQQGANYGYTF. The CDR3 coding sequence is TGTGCCAGCAGCTTGGATTCTCAGCAGGGCGCTAACTATGGCTACACCTTC.

V usage is TRBV28 and J usage is TRBJ1-3; unclear D gene. CDR1 is MDHEN and CDR2 is SYDVKM in the germline V gene. The ends were cut back, 2 bases at V and 2 bases at J, with 1 base in the middle. There are 12 residues in the CDR3. The CDR3 is CASSLAGNTIYF. As DNA, the CDR3 is TGTGCCAGCAGTTTAGCTGGAAACACCATATATTTT.

The rearrangement joins TRBV19 to TRBJ1-1; D is perhaps TRBD1 (6 bases). This CDR3 has 13 amino acids. CDR1 is LNHDA and CDR2 is SQIVND in the germline V gene (reference sequence). Trimming removed 7 bases from V and 2 bases from J, with 11 bases in between. For the CDR3, the DNA is TGTGCCAGTATAGGCAGGGGCAACACTGAAGCTTTCTTT. Protein: CASIGRGNTEAFF.

The J gene is TRBJ1-2, the V gene TRBV28; TRBD1 is a possible D gene (5 bases). Germline V gene sequence: CDR1 MDHEN, CDR2 SYDVKM. Trimming took off 9 bases at V and 4 bases at J, with 21 bases between the two ends. The CDR3 length is 15 residues. DNA for the CDR3: TGTGCCAGAGGAAGGAGGGGATCACGGGTCTATGGCTACACCTTC. Its protein is CARGRRGSRVYGYTF.

This chain joins TRBV5-4 and TRBJ1-3; 7 positions match TRBD1. The J segment lost 0 bases and the V segment lost 4 bases, leaving 4 bases of the junction unmatched. Germline assignment: CDR1 SGHNT and CDR2 YYREEE (reference sequence). The CDR3 is 15 residues long. In nucleotides, the CDR3 is TGTGCCAGCAGCCCCGGGACAGCCTCTGGAAACACCATATATTTT. The encoded protein is CASSPGTASGNTIYF.